Presented here are 8 T cell receptor beta chains from one specimen sequenced in a study of cytomegalovirus exposure and HLA in healthy donors. Amplification used 60 Vbeta primers and 13 Jbeta primers. Profiled with immunoSEQ multiplex PCR; TCRdb holds only in-frame clones, not every one. The sample yields 130,000 or so clones, about 8.5% seen once. The sequencing sample was made of PBMCs. The receptors were gathered from a man aged 35-49 years in good health and CMV-seronegative.

The chain carries TRBV7-8 and TRBJ1-2; TRBD1 matches 9 bases. Germline V lookup: CDR1 SGHVS, CDR2 FQNEAQ. The CDR3 has 15 residues. The J segment lost 3 bases and the V segment lost 5 bases, leaving 7 bases of the junction unmatched. CDR3 sequence reads: CASSGKDRGYYGYTF. CDR3 bases: TGTGCCAGCAGCGGAAAGGACAGGGGCTACTATGGCTACACCTTC.

In its sample, this clone was seen a few times. The chain's CDR3 is CASKRGGTNEKLFF. CDR3 sequence (DNA): TGTGCCAGCAAACGAGGGGGAACTAATGAAAAACTGTTTTTT. This rearrangement joins TRBV27 to TRBJ1-4; D may be TRBD1 (6 bases). The length of the CDR3 is 14 residues. Germline V gene sequence: CDR1 MNHEY, CDR2 SMNVEV (reference sequence). V dropped 7 bases and J dropped 1 base, with 10 bases sitting between them.

The J gene is TRBJ2-7, the V gene TRBV5-1; a possible D gene is TRBD2 (5 bases). The CDR3 is 12 amino acids. Deletions cut 4 bases from V and 7 bases from J, with 12 bases between. Germline lookup yields CDR1 SGHRS and CDR2 YFSETQ. The CDR3 is CASSGWTGEQYF. The CDR3 DNA reads as TGCGCCAGCAGCGGGTGGACTGGGGAGCAGTACTTC.

This clone has a handful of counts. The J gene is TRBJ1-4, the V gene TRBV7-2, with D unresolved. The length of the CDR3 is 14 residues. V was shortened by 3 bases and J by 3 bases, with 8 bases between the two germline ends. Per germline, CDR1 SGHTA and CDR2 FQGNSA. CDR3 coding DNA: TGTGCCAGCAGCTTTAGCCAGTCTAATGAAAAACTGTTTTTT. As protein: CASSFSQSNEKLFF.

The count of this clone is one. The chain is built from TRBV28 and TRBJ1-2; TRBD1 matches 8 bases. CDR1 and CDR2 (germline): MDHEN, SYDVKM. V lost 2 bases to trimming and J lost 7 bases; unmatched junction nucleotides: 9. This CDR3 contains 15 residues. The CDR3 is CASSLGAPGGGGYTF. The CDR3 bases are TGTGCCAGCAGTTTAGGGGCGCCAGGGGGCGGTGGCTACACCTTC.

The J gene is TRBJ2-6, the V gene TRBV5-4; unclear D gene. The V gene lost 6 bases and the J gene lost 0 bases, with 10 bases spanning the gap. The CDR3 runs to 15 residues. CDR1 is SGHNT, CDR2 YYREEE, per germline (reference sequence). The CDR3 DNA follows: TGTGCCAGCACTCCCATGAGCTCTGGGGCCAACGTCCTGACTTTC. Protein sequence: CASTPMSSGANVLTF.

This clone was seen more than once but under ten times. V usage is TRBV27 and J usage is TRBJ1-2; 7 nucleotides match TRBD1. From germline, CDR1 is MNHEY and CDR2 SMNVEV (reference sequence). Trimming took 3 bases from V and 4 from J; bases not matched to a gene: 11. This CDR3 has 16 residues. The DNA for the CDR3 is TGTGCCAGCAGTTTCCTTAGACAGGGAAATAGCTATGGCTACACCTTC. It translates to CASSFLRQGNSYGYTF.

This clone has just a few counts. This chain uses TRBV27 with TRBJ2-1; D possibly corresponds to TRBD1 (5 bases). Germline CDR1 and CDR2: MNHEY and SMNVEV (reference sequence). Trimming removed 6 bases at V and 2 bases at J, with 14 bases between. CDR3 length equals 15 residues. CDR3 in amino acids: CASRADIRAYNEQFF. The CDR3 coding sequence is TGTGCCAGCAGGGCGGACATTCGAGCCTACAATGAGCAGTTCTTC.